These 21 T cell receptor beta chains share one sample of origin, sequenced in a study of CD8 T cells in ankylosing spondylitis. TCRdb processed the 5' RACE reads anew with MiXCR; each CDR3 protein has one entry. Of nearly 350,000 distinct CDR3 sequences in the sample, 14% to 15% were seen once. Material: blood, either unsorted or a sorted T cell fraction (not recorded which). Every receptor here comes from a male donor with ankylosing spondylitis or in good health (not recorded which).

The genes are TRBV29-1 and TRBJ2-3; no clear D gene. This CDR3 has 15 residues. The V gene lost 4 bases and the J gene lost 2 bases, with 16 bases spanning the gap. Germline CDR1 reads SQVTM; CDR2 reads ANQGSEA. CDR3 sequence: CSVGNAASITDTQYF. CDR3 nucleotides: TGCAGCGTTGGAAATGCGGCCTCCATCACAGATACGCAGTATTTT.

The chain uses TRBV6-1 and TRBJ2-1, with a weak D call TRBD2 (7 bases). This CDR3 spans 18 amino acids. CDR1 and CDR2 (germline): MNHNS, SASEGT. The V end lost 7 bases, the J end lost 12 bases, and 34 bases lay between the germline ends. This CDR3 is CASTLSYYKKGGGEGQFF. In DNA form, the CDR3 reads TGTGCCAGCACTCTCTCGTATTACAAGAAGGGGGGCGGGGAGGGGCAGTTCTTC.

This clonotype was seen a handful of times. The genes are TRBV6-1 and TRBJ1-4, with no clear D. Trimming pared 7 bases from V and 10 bases from J, leaving 19 bases between. This CDR3 is 14 amino acids long. The germline CDR1 and CDR2 sequences are MNHNS and SASEGT. The CDR3 sequence: CASTPMRVGGKLFF. CDR3 coding DNA: TGTGCCAGCACCCCCATGAGGGTCGGAGGAAAACTGTTTTTT.

The gene calls are TRBV10-2 and TRBJ1-1; 8 bases map to TRBD1. This CDR3 is built from 14 residues. Trimming took 4 bases from V and 6 from J; bases not matched to a gene: 7. Germline assignment: CDR1 WSHSY and CDR2 SAAADI. CDR3 residues: CASSGQGAAAEAFF. In DNA, the CDR3 is TGCGCCAGCAGTGGCCAGGGGGCCGCGGCTGAAGCTTTCTTT.

The chain recombines TRBV5-1 with TRBJ1-5, with D tentatively TRBD1 (5 bases). Between the trimmed V and J ends, which lost 4 bases and 5 bases, there was a span of 13 bases. The CDR3 covers 14 residues. Germline V gene sequence: CDR1 SGHRS, CDR2 YFSETQ. Here the CDR3 DNA reads TGCGCCAGCAGCCGGGGACCTGGGGATCAGCCCCAGCATTTT. Protein: CASSRGPGDQPQHF.

The chain has TRBV4-1 and TRBJ2-2, with D hard to call. Trimming removed 0 bases at V and 7 bases at J, with 15 bases between. Germline lookup yields CDR1 MGHRA and CDR2 YSYEKL. CDR3 size: 16 residues. CDR3 DNA sequence: TGCGCCAGCAGCCAAGAATGGAGAAGCACGTACGGGGAGCTGTTTTTT. This translates into CASSQEWRSTYGELFF.

This clonotype appeared a few times. The rearrangement uses TRBV3-1 and TRBJ1-1; D gene uncertain. CDR1 is LGHDT, CDR2 YNNKEL, per germline (reference sequence). This CDR3 is 14 amino acids long. V lost 5 bases and J lost 0, with 10 bases in between. CDR3 DNA: TGTGCCAGCAGCGCCGACAATATGAACACTGAAGCTTTCTTT. Amino acids: CASSADNMNTEAFF.

In its sample, this clonotype was seen many times. CDR3 sequence (DNA): TGTGCCAGCAGGACTAGCGGCACAGATACGCAGTATTTT. Translating it yields CASRTSGTDTQYF. The chain employs TRBV12-3 or TRBV12-4 and TRBJ2-3; TRBD2 matches at 8 bases. The CDR3 spans 13 residues. V was pared by 6 bases and J by 1 base, with 0 bases of the junction left unmatched.

CDR3 amino acids: CSALSHPSTGELFF. The CDR3 nucleotides are TGCAGTGCCCTTTCACACCCGAGCACCGGGGAGCTGTTTTTT. The chain uses TRBV20-1 and TRBJ2-2; unclear D gene. Germline V gene data show CDR1 as DFQATT and CDR2 as SNEGSKA (reference sequence). This CDR3 spans 14 amino acids. V was clipped by 6 bases and J by 4 bases, with 15 bases between them.

CDR3 in amino acids: CASSLASGFVGRRSSYEQYF. In DNA, the CDR3 is TGTGCCAGCAGTTTAGCTTCGGGTTTCGTGGGCAGAAGGAGCTCCTACGAGCAGTACTTC. The genes are TRBV12-3 or TRBV12-4 and TRBJ2-7; D is uncertain. Trimming stripped 0 bases from V and 0 bases from J, with 24 bases between. The CDR3 consists of 20 residues.

This clonotype was found a few times. The chain has TRBV4-1 and TRBJ2-2; 9 bases are a match to TRBD1. The CDR3 has 16 residues. V gave up 4 bases and J gave up 4 bases; unmatched junction bases: 7. The germline V gene encodes CDR1 MGHRA and CDR2 YSYEKL. As DNA, the CDR3 is TGCGCCAGCAGCCCACAACAGGGGGCGGTCACCGGGGAGCTGTTTTTT. Its translation is CASSPQQGAVTGELFF.

The sample holds a few counts of this clonotype. The chain combines TRBV20-1 with TRBJ2-5; TRBD1 matches 7 bases. The CDR3 totals 13 residues. CDR1 is DFQATT and CDR2 is SNEGSKA in the germline V gene (reference sequence). Losses at the gene ends were 6 bases for V and 3 bases for J; bases not matched to a gene: 7. CDR3 DNA sequence: TGCAGTGCGCGCCGGGACAGAGAAGAGACCCAGTACTTC. It yields the protein CSARRDREETQYF.

This clonotype has only a few counts. The chain is built from TRBV7-9 and TRBJ1-1; TRBD1 agrees at 8 bases. V gave up 5 bases and J gave up 4 bases; unmatched junction bases: 12. Germline V gives CDR1 SEHNR, CDR2 FQNEAQ (reference sequence). CDR3 length: 16 amino acids. CDR3 residues: CASSLRTGTVGTEAFF. CDR3 DNA: TGTGCCAGCAGCCTCCGGACAGGGACGGTAGGCACTGAAGCTTTCTTT.

This clonotype was observed a handful of times. The chain recombines TRBV2 with TRBJ2-2; TRBD1 matches 9 bases. This CDR3 spans 15 amino acids. With V trimmed by 2 bases and J by 5 bases, 3 bases remained unmatched. Germline V gene sequence: CDR1 SNHLY, CDR2 FYNNEI. The CDR3 loop reads CASSEWTGVTGELFF. The CDR3 coding sequence is TGTGCCAGCAGTGAATGGACAGGGGTAACCGGGGAGCTGTTTTTT. The variable domain in full, completed from reference TRBV2 and TRBJ2-2, reads EPEVTQTPSHQVTQMGQEVILRCVPISNHLYFYWYRQILGQKVEFLVSFYNNEISEKSEIFDDQFSVERPDGSNFTLKIRSTKLEDSAMYFCASSEWTGVTGELFFGEGSRLTVL.

The rearrangement joins TRBV2 to TRBJ1-6; D not certain. Trimming removed 8 bases at V and 10 bases at J, with 6 bases between. Germline CDR1 is SNHLY and CDR2 is FYNNEI. The CDR3 is made up of 10 amino acids. The CDR3 DNA is TGTGCCAGCGGGATATCACCCCTCCACTTT. The encoded protein is CASGISPLHF.

V and J are TRBV12-3 or TRBV12-4 and TRBJ1-1, with TRBD1 matching over 12 bases. The J segment lost 5 bases and the V segment lost 3 bases, leaving 10 bases of the junction unmatched. This CDR3 has 17 amino acids. The CDR3 loop reads CASSLVGTGGGKTEAFF. The CDR3 DNA follows: TGTGCCAGCAGTTTGGTCGGGACAGGGGGCGGTAAGACTGAAGCTTTCTTT.

This clonotype was counted a few times. The chain joins TRBV4-2 to TRBJ2-2; tentatively, D is TRBD2 (6 bases). V gave up 0 bases and J gave up 1 base, with 9 bases separating them. CDR1 is LGHNA and CDR2 is YNFKEQ in the germline V gene. The CDR3 is made up of 16 amino acids. CDR3 bases: TGTGCCAGCAGCCAAGAGGAGGGACTGAACACCGGGGAGCTGTTTTTT. The encoded protein is CASSQEEGLNTGELFF.

The chain uses TRBV2 and TRBJ2-1; no firm D call. Trimming took off 6 bases at V and 2 bases at J, with 11 bases between the two ends. This CDR3 is built from 14 residues. The germline gives CDR1 SNHLY, CDR2 FYNNEI. This CDR3 reads CASRDNMPYNEQFF. The CDR3 coding sequence is TGTGCCAGCAGGGATAATATGCCCTACAATGAGCAGTTCTTC.

This chain links TRBV18 with TRBJ2-7; tentative D call: TRBD2 (6 bases). Trimming pared 4 bases from V and 6 bases from J, leaving 10 bases between. This CDR3 spans 12 amino acids. The germline CDR1 and CDR2 sequences are KGHSH and LQKENI. CDR3 amino acids: CASSLKGGEQYF. The CDR3 DNA follows: TGTGCCAGCTCACTAAAGGGAGGCGAGCAGTACTTC.

This clonotype was seen only a few times. The chain has TRBV12-3 or TRBV12-4 and TRBJ2-2; tentatively, D is TRBD2 (6 bases). The CDR3 loop spans 15 amino acids. Between the trimmed V and J ends, which lost 5 bases and 0 bases, there was a span of 10 bases. This CDR3 reads CASSPSSANTGELFF. The CDR3 DNA reads TGTGCCAGCAGTCCTTCTAGCGCGAACACCGGGGAGCTGTTTTTT.

CDR3 region: CASSFGLGLAAETQYF. The CDR3 nucleotides are TGTGCCAGCAGTTTCGGACTGGGACTAGCGGCGGAGACCCAGTACTTC. The chain couples TRBV12-3 or TRBV12-4 to TRBJ2-5; 11 bases match TRBD2. Trimming removed 3 bases from V and 5 bases from J; junction bases left unmatched: 8. This CDR3 spans 16 amino acids.